The sequence of this T cell receptor beta chain was determined in a study of T cell changes during pregnancy in multiple sclerosis. The CDR3 runs 19 residues. V was trimmed by 1 base and J by 0 bases, leaving 18 bases between them. Germline CDR1 MDHEN, CDR2 SYDVKM. TCRdb's table, derived via immunoSEQ multiplex PCR, lists solely in-frame clones and lacks some. Seen here are under 95,000 clones, about 89% observed once, and the top ten hold about 0.45%. This specimen consisted of CD4+ T cells from peripheral blood mononuclear cells, obtained before pregnancy. This TCR was sampled from a female donor with multiple sclerosis, enrolled in a pregnancy study. V gene TRBV28 combines with J gene TRBJ2-2, with no clear D. The DNA for the CDR3 is TGTGCCAGCAGTTTATTTCTGCGAGAAAGCTTTCCGAACACCGGGGAGCTGTTTTTT. This encodes CASSLFLRESFPNTGELFF.